One sample yielded the 2 T cell receptor beta chains listed below, sequenced in a study of T cell clusters in autoimmune cytopenias. TRB was amplified by touch-down multiplex PCR, primer pools A and B combined. TCRdb reworked the multiplex PCR reads into one entry per CDR3 protein, no DNA. The data show over 10,000 distinct CDR3 sequences, and the top ten clones hold about a quarter. TRB amplification used 250 ng of peripheral blood genomic DNA. These data are also associated with another study on T cell repertoires in aging, cancer and after chemotherapy.

Sequencing used peripheral blood. These receptors all stem from a human donor in good health.

The CDR3 protein is CASRGSGDYEQYF. This chain uses TRBV13 with TRBJ2-7; TCRdb outputs TRBD2, but without DNA this stays unchecked. Germline CDR1 reads PRHDT; CDR2 reads FYEKMQ (reference sequence). This CDR3 spans 13 amino acids.

The rearrangement joins TRBV11-3 to TRBJ2-1. CDR3 size: 13 residues. Germline V gives CDR1 SGHNT, CDR2 YENEEA. CDR3 in amino acids: CASSLGQLNEQFF.